Listed below are T cell receptor beta chains from one sample, sequenced in a study of control samples from healthy donors and cancer patients. The data were produced by immunoSEQ multiplex PCR, yet TCRdb's version contains in-frame clones alone and is incomplete. The sample yields 350,000 to 450,000 clones, more than 80% seen once. Sequencing was performed on PBMCs. Receptors originate from a man aged 35 to 55 with head and neck cancer. The CDR3 runs from the conserved cysteine through the conserved F or W. A D gene is named only where the DNA matches it firmly. The listing skips clone size in some rows; elsewhere it reads once, few, many or a size class.

d_gene	v_gene	abundance	len	j_gene	CDR3nt	CDR3aa
-	TRBV5-6	-	16	TRBJ2-1	TGTGCCAGCAGCGACCAACAGATTATATCCTACAATGAGCAGTTCTTC	CASSDQQIISYNEQFF
TRBD2	TRBV5-4	-	14	TRBJ2-1	TGTGCCAGCAGCGCGGGACTATTAATCAATGAGCAGTTCTTC	CASSAGLLINEQFF
-	TRBV7-3	-	15	TRBJ1-1	TGTGCCAGCAGCTTAAAGAGCTACCCCAACACTGAAGCTTTCTTT	CASSLKSYPNTEAFF
-	TRBV4-1	-	16	TRBJ2-5	TGCGCCAGCAGCCCATGGTTTGGGGGGTCCAGGGAGACCCAGTACTTC	CASSPWFGGSRETQYF
TRBD1	TRBV19	-	17	TRBJ2-2	TGTGCCAGTAGTATCCGACAGGGGGCAACGAACACCGGGGAGCTGTTTTTT	CASSIRQGATNTGELFF
-	TRBV10-3	-	12	TRBJ2-5	TGTGCCATCAGTGAAGGGATAGAGACCCAGTACTTC	CAISEGIETQYF
-	TRBV2	-	14	TRBJ2-3	TGTGCCAGTCTCTCGGGGAGAAGCACAGATACGCAGTATTTT	CASLSGRSTDTQYF
TRBD2	TRBV7-2	-	18	TRBJ2-5	TGTGCCAGCAGCTTAGTACTGGGACTAGCGGGGGGCCAAGAGACCCAGTACTTC	CASSLVLGLAGGQETQYF
-	TRBV11-2	-	14	TRBJ2-5	TGTGCCAGCAGCCTACAGGGGAGGTGGGAGACCCAGTACTTC	CASSLQGRWETQYF
-	TRBV5-4	-	16	TRBJ2-5	TGTGCCAGCAGTCTAAGATTACTCGGAATTTTGGAGACCCAGTACTTC	CASSLRLLGILETQYF
-	TRBV6-5	-	14	TRBJ2-1	TGTGCCAGCAGCCTAATGAGCTCCTACAATGAGCAGTTCTTC	CASSLMSSYNEQFF
TRBD1	TRBV7-9	-	15	TRBJ2-2	TGTGCCAGCAGCCCCATTACAGGGGAAACCGGGGAGCTGTTTTTT	CASSPITGETGELFF
-	TRBV14	-	13	TRBJ2-5	TGTGCCAGCAGCCAAGACAGGGATGAGACCCAGTACTTC	CASSQDRDETQYF
-	TRBV10-3	-	13	TRBJ1-2	TGTGCCATCAGTGAGGAAAGAATCGAGGGCTACACCTTC	CAISEERIEGYTF
-	TRBV6-5	-	14	TRBJ2-3	TGTGCCAGCAGTTACTCAGGAATGCCGGATACGCAGTATTTT	CASSYSGMPDTQYF
-	TRBV19	-	15	TRBJ1-5	TGTGCCAGTAGTATGTACGGGCAGGACAATCAGCCCCAGCATTTT	CASSMYGQDNQPQHF
-	TRBV10-3	-	14	TRBJ1-2	TGTGCCATCAGTACCCTGACCGGGGACTATGGCTACACCTTC	CAISTLTGDYGYTF
-	TRBV6-5	-	15	TRBJ2-7	TGTGCCAGCAGTCCCCAGCTCGGTACGTCCTACGAGCAGTACTTC	CASSPQLGTSYEQYF
-	TRBV3-1/TRBV3-2	-	12	TRBJ2-7	TGTGCCAGCAGCCCCGGAAGGTACGAGCAGTACTTC	CASSPGRYEQYF
-	TRBV2	-	13	TRBJ2-5	TGTGCCAGCAAACTTCCGGGGCCGGAGACCCAGTACTTC	CASKLPGPETQYF
-	TRBV12-3/TRBV12-4	-	12	TRBJ1-1	TGTGCCAGCAGTCCTGACTTAACTGAAGCTTTCTTT	CASSPDLTEAFF
-	TRBV7-3	-	14	TRBJ2-5	TGTGCCAGCAGCTTGTCGGGGGCCGCGGAGACCCAGTACTTC	CASSLSGAAETQYF
TRBD2	TRBV10-1	-	13	TRBJ2-7	TGCGCCAGCAGTGTCGCGGGAGGTGGTGAGCAGTACTTC	CASSVAGGGEQYF
-	TRBV5-5	-	18	TRBJ2-2	TGTGCCAGCAGCAGATCCGGGACCGCCCGTGCTGGCACCGGGGAGCTGTTTTTT	CASSRSGTARAGTGELFF
-	TRBV5-1	once	13	TRBJ1-5	TGCGCCAGCAGCCCAGCAGCAGGTCAGCCCCAGCATTTT	CASSPAAGQPQHF
-	TRBV10-3	-	12	TRBJ1-1	TGTGCCATCAAAACAGGGCCCACTGAAGCTTTCTTT	CAIKTGPTEAFF
-	TRBV2	-	12	TRBJ1-2	TGTGCCAGCAGTCGACAGGCCTATGGCTACACCTTC	CASSRQAYGYTF
-	TRBV19	once	14	TRBJ2-3	TGTGCCAGTAGTATAGGGGGTAGCACAGATACGCAGTATTTT	CASSIGGSTDTQYF
TRBD1	TRBV5-5	-	17	TRBJ1-1	TGTGCCAGCAGCTTCCGACAGGGAGTAGGCATAGGCACTGAAGCTTTCTTT	CASSFRQGVGIGTEAFF
-	TRBV2	once	16	TRBJ2-1	TGTGCCAGCAGTGCCTTACTAGCTTACCTCGACAATGAGCAGTTCTTC	CASSALLAYLDNEQFF
-	TRBV30	-	13	TRBJ1-4	TGTGCCTGGACCAGGGAGACTAATGAAAAACTGTTTTTT	CAWTRETNEKLFF